This T cell receptor beta chain was profiled in a study of vaccination and CD4 T cells after COVID-19. Study as a whole: Overlapping spike pools from SARS-CoV-2 and HCoV-NL63, HCoV-OC43 and HCoV-229E served as culture stimuli.

This clonotype was counted between two and nine times. Its antigen is not known. Noted treatment: roughly 11-day PBMC culture with coronavirus spike peptide pools or control peptides (ViraFEST assay). V was shortened by 6 bases and J by 3 bases, with 7 bases between the two germline ends. The CDR3 covers 11 residues. Germline values: CDR1 DFQATT, CDR2 SNEGSKA (reference sequence). Study findings and constraints: A median of around 86% of reactive clones, in convalescent patients, became evident only post-vaccination.

The assay that was used to sequence DNA from cultured CD4+ T cells was the Oncomine TCR Beta short-read assay. Genomic DNA extraction was carried out from cultured CD4+ T cells. TCRdb re-analysed the PCR reads in MiXCR, keeping a single row per CDR3 protein. The data hold just over 9,500 distinct CDR3 sequences, with around 50% observed a single time. Specimen: CD4+ T cells from blood, cultured in vitro. The J gene is TRBJ2-3, the V gene TRBV20-1, with D tentatively TRBD1 (5 bases). The TCR was taken from a human donor who had recovered from COVID-19. The CDR3 DNA reads as TGCAGTGCGCAGGGAACAGATACGCAGTATTTT. This translates into CSAQGTDTQYF.